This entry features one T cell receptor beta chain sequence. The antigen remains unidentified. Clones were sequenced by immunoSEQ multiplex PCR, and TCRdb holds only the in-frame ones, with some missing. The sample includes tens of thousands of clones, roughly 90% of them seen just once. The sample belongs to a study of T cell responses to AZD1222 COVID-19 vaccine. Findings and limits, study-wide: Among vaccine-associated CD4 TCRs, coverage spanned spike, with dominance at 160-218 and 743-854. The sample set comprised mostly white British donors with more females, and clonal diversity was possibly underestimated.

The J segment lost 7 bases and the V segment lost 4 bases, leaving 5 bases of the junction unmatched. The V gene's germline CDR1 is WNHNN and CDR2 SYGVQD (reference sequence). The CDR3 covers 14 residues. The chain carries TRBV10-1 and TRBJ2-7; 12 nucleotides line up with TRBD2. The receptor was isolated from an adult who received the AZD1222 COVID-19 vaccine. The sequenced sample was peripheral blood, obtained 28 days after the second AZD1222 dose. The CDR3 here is CASSVELAGGEQYF. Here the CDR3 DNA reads TGCGCCAGCAGTGTGGAGCTAGCGGGAGGGGAGCAGTACTTC.